This T cell receptor beta chain emerged from a study of CD8+ T cells in alopecia areata. About the research overall: Severity was scored as percentage of affected scalp area in treated patients. Study results and caveats: For patients receiving tofacitinib, scalp clonality and expanded CD8+ clones among the top 100 significantly decreased. Mice showed clearer TCR sharing than patients did, a gap that was possibly HLA-related. Alphabeta T cells residing in normal skin are also sequenced in scalp samples.

Treatment given: oral pan-JAK inhibitor, 5-10 mg twice daily. As the sequencing template, cDNA was produced by extracting RNA and reverse transcribing it. Profiling relied on immunoSEQ multiplex PCR, and the TCRdb table lists in-frame clones only, not all of them. The profile shows some 170,000 clones, roughly 60% of them singletons. Notes on this clone: Its antigen is not known.

This CDR3 has 13 residues. Trimming took 4 bases from V and 4 from J, leaving 10 bases between them. Germline CDR1 MNHNS, CDR2 SASEGT. This receptor was obtained from a human donor with alopecia areata. Sequencing was performed on CD4+ T cells sorted from blood, taken around week 55, from a patient treated with tofacitinib. The chain uses TRBV6-1 and TRBJ2-5, with D perhaps TRBD1 (5 bases). The chain's CDR3 is CASSVGPGETQYF. CDR3 nucleotide sequence: TGTGCCAGCAGTGTGGGGCCGGGAGAGACCCAGTACTTC.